These T cell receptor beta chains were read from a single sample in a study of cytomegalovirus exposure and HLA in healthy donors. Only in-frame clones appear in the TCRdb table, and some are missing; sequencing was by immunoSEQ multiplex PCR. The sample records some 210,000 clones, around 73% being singletons. Sequencing was done on a sample of PBMCs. The receptors were gathered from a woman aged 25-40 years in good health and CMV-seropositive. Both conserved end residues are part of each CDR3. A D gene is named only where the DNA matches it firmly. Part of the rows lack a size; the others show once, few, many or a class for expanded clones.

d_call | clone_size | j_call | v_call | cdr3_aa | cdr3_nt
NA | NA | TRBJ1-6 | TRBV5-1 | CASSLESGRGDSPLHF | TGCGCCAGCAGCTTGGAATCTGGGAGGGGAGATTCACCCCTCCACTTT
TRBD1 | NA | TRBJ1-4 | TRBV5-1 | CASSLQGLGNEKLFF | TGCGCCAGCAGCTTACAGGGGCTCGGTAATGAAAAACTGTTTTTT
TRBD1 | NA | TRBJ2-7 | TRBV6-1 | CASSEGDRDYEQYF | TGTGCCAGCAGTGAAGGGGACAGGGACTACGAGCAGTACTTC
NA | few | TRBJ2-7 | TRBV6-6 | CASSYSGAYEQYF | TGTGCCAGCAGTTACTCAGGGGCCTACGAGCAGTACTTC
TRBD2 | NA | TRBJ2-3 | TRBV30 | CAWSVQAGGIDTQYF | TGTGCCTGGAGTGTTCAAGCGGGGGGGATAGATACGCAGTATTTT
TRBD1 | NA | TRBJ1-4 | TRBV5-1 | CASCSTGGSEKLFF | TGCGCCAGCTGCTCGACAGGGGGAAGTGAAAAACTGTTTTTT
NA | few | TRBJ1-1 | TRBV7-3 | CASSLPLTGTPEAFF | TGTGCCAGCAGCTTACCCCTTACAGGGACGCCTGAAGCTTTCTTT
TRBD1 | NA | TRBJ1-1 | TRBV27 | CASSPRDRYTEAFF | TGTGCCAGCAGTCCGAGGGACAGATACACTGAAGCTTTCTTT
TRBD1 | NA | TRBJ1-4 | TRBV7-8 | CASSEPSGGTGLEKLFF | TGTGCCAGCAGTGAACCTTCTGGGGGGACAGGGTTAGAAAAACTGTTTTTT
TRBD1 | NA | TRBJ2-4 | TRBV7-9 | CASSTLDRDTRPSEYF | TGTGCCAGCAGCACCCTGGACAGGGACACCCGGCCTTCCGAGTACTTC
NA | NA | TRBJ1-1 | TRBV28 | CASNRPQRGNTEAFF | TGTGCCAGCAATCGACCCCAAAGAGGGAACACTGAAGCTTTCTTT
NA | few | TRBJ2-7 | TRBV9 | CASSVVGSSYEQYF | TGTGCCAGCAGCGTAGTTGGCAGCTCCTACGAGCAGTACTTC
NA | few | TRBJ2-4 | TRBV29-1 | CSVAEAAKNIQYF | TGCAGCGTCGCCGAGGCGGCCAAAAACATTCAGTACTTC
TRBD1 | once | TRBJ1-4 | TRBV2 | CASGGTGSSRGKLFF | TGTGCCAGCGGGGGGACAGGCTCTTCTAGGGGAAAACTGTTTTTT
NA | once | TRBJ2-3 | TRBV27 | CASSLGRGADTQYF | TGTGCCAGCAGTTTAGGCAGGGGGGCAGATACGCAGTATTTT
TRBD2 | NA | TRBJ2-7 | TRBV11-2 | CASSSRLPGGAIYEQYF | TGTGCCAGCAGCTCCCGACTCCCCGGGGGGGCCATTTACGAGCAGTACTTC
TRBD2 | NA | TRBJ2-3 | TRBV30 | CAWSPSGATDTQYF | TGTGCCTGGAGTCCTAGCGGGGCTACAGATACGCAGTATTTT
NA | NA | TRBJ1-5 | TRBV18 | CASSPTTGDQPQHF | TGTGCCAGCTCACCAACGACAGGAGATCAGCCCCAGCATTTT
TRBD1 | NA | TRBJ2-3 | TRBV12-5 | CASGLQGTADTQYF | TGTGCTAGTGGGTTACAGGGGACGGCAGATACGCAGTATTTT
NA | NA | TRBJ1-1 | TRBV7-3 | CASSLGTGDTEAFF | TGTGCCAGCAGCTTAGGAACAGGAGACACTGAAGCTTTCTTT
NA | NA | TRBJ1-5 | TRBV5-6 | CASSFRGSNQPQHF | TGTGCCAGCAGCTTTCGCGGTAGCAATCAGCCCCAGCATTTT
NA | NA | TRBJ2-5 | TRBV7-6 | CASSWTGAYGETQYF | TGTGCCAGCTCCTGGACTGGAGCGTATGGGGAGACCCAGTACTTC
NA | NA | TRBJ1-1 | TRBV4-2 | CASSPEGGNTEAFF | TGTGCCAGCAGCCCAGAAGGCGGGAACACTGAAGCTTTCTTT
TRBD2 | NA | TRBJ2-1 | TRBV28 | CASSPPRAGGRNEQFF | TGTGCCAGCAGTCCCCCTAGGGCGGGGGGGCGGAATGAGCAGTTCTTC
TRBD1 | NA | TRBJ1-2 | TRBV18 | CASSVMDRGGYTF | TGTGCCAGCTCCGTAATGGACAGGGGTGGCTACACCTTC
NA | NA | TRBJ2-1 | TRBV4-3 | CASSQVVGEQFF | TGCGCCAGCAGCCAAGTTGTCGGTGAGCAGTTCTTC
NA | NA | TRBJ2-7 | TRBV7-2 | CASSLGSGTYYEQYF | TGTGCCAGCAGCTTAGGTTCCGGGACATACTACGAGCAGTACTTC
TRBD1 | once | TRBJ1-1 | TRBV5-1 | CASSLRTGALGMNTEAFF | TGCGCCAGCAGCTTGCGCACAGGGGCGCTCGGGATGAACACTGAAGCTTTCTTT
TRBD1 | NA | TRBJ2-1 | TRBV11-3 | CASSMDRRNEQFF | TGTGCCAGCAGCATGGACAGGCGCAATGAGCAGTTCTTC
NA | few | TRBJ1-5 | TRBV28 | CASSLVLGNYQPQHF | TGTGCCAGCAGTTTAGTCCTCGGGAACTATCAGCCCCAGCATTTT
NA | NA | TRBJ2-3 | TRBV29-1 | CSVDLAGLADTQYF | TGCAGCGTTGACTTGGCAGGGCTGGCCGATACGCAGTATTTT
TRBD1 | NA | TRBJ2-1 | TRBV5-6 | CASSLGQGWSEQFF | TGTGCCAGCAGCTTGGGACAGGGTTGGAGTGAGCAGTTCTTC
TRBD1 | once | TRBJ1-4 | TRBV19 | CASRGRGRGDEKLFF | TGTGCCAGTAGGGGCCGTGGCAGGGGGGATGAAAAACTGTTTTTT
TRBD1 | NA | TRBJ1-3 | TRBV9 | CASSRGTGGNTIYF | TGTGCCAGCAGCCGCGGGACAGGGGGAAACACCATATATTTT
NA | NA | TRBJ2-1 | TRBV5-1 | CASSPGLPYNEQFF | TGCGCCAGCAGCCCGGGACTTCCCTACAATGAGCAGTTCTTC
NA | NA | TRBJ2-7 | TRBV5-5 | CASSLEAGLLYF | TGTGCCAGCAGCTTGGAAGCGGGTTTACTGTACTTC
NA | NA | TRBJ2-7 | TRBV7-2 | CASGERSVYEQYF | TGTGCAAGCGGAGAGCGATCGGTATACGAGCAGTACTTC
NA | once | TRBJ2-5 | TRBV30 | CAWSWGGQVGETQYF | TGTGCCTGGAGTTGGGGGGGGCAGGTAGGAGAGACCCAGTACTTC
NA | NA | TRBJ2-3 | TRBV28 | CASLQGPSTDTQYF | TGTGCCAGTCTGCAGGGTCCTAGCACAGATACGCAGTATTTT
TRBD2 | NA | TRBJ2-3 | TRBV18 | CASSPVGTSGSTDTQYF | TGTGCCAGCTCACCAGTAGGGACTAGCGGATCCACAGATACGCAGTATTTT
NA | few | TRBJ2-1 | TRBV5-4 | CASEVKRGEGQYNEQFF | TGTGCCAGCGAGGTTAAAAGGGGGGAGGGCCAATACAATGAGCAGTTCTTC
NA | NA | TRBJ2-7 | TRBV5-1 | CASSLEEGAYEQYF | TGCGCCAGCAGCTTGGAGGAGGGGGCCTACGAGCAGTACTTC
TRBD2 | few | TRBJ2-5 | TRBV5-8 | CASSPSSGRGQETQYF | TGTGCCAGCAGCCCCTCTAGCGGGAGAGGGCAAGAGACCCAGTACTTC
NA | few | TRBJ1-2 | TRBV2 | CASSPDSNYGYTF | TGTGCCAGCAGCCCGGACAGCAACTATGGCTACACCTTC
TRBD1 | NA | TRBJ1-1 | TRBV6-6 | CASRPTGATEAFF | TGTGCCAGCAGACCCACAGGGGCTACTGAAGCTTTCTTT
TRBD2 | NA | TRBJ2-1 | TRBV29-1 | CSVEDLRLAAINEQFF | TGCAGCGTTGAAGATCTCAGACTAGCGGCCATCAATGAGCAGTTCTTC
NA | once | TRBJ2-3 | TRBV27 | CASSLNKGRDFTDTQYF | TGTGCCAGCAGTTTAAATAAGGGCAGGGACTTCACAGATACGCAGTATTTT
NA | NA | TRBJ2-5 | TRBV27 | CASESRSGGLGFKHF | TGTGCCAGCGAATCGCGGTCGGGGGGCCTCGGTTTTAAGCACTTC
TRBD1 | NA | TRBJ2-7 | TRBV18 | CASSPLQGHYEQYF | TGTGCCAGCTCACCACTACAGGGGCACTACGAGCAGTACTTC
NA | NA | TRBJ1-1 | TRBV6-5 | CASSYGGAGRAFF | TGTGCCAGCAGTTACGGGGGTGCCGGGAGGGCTTTCTTT
TRBD2 | few | TRBJ2-3 | TRBV7-8 | CASRQPGLDTDTQYF | TGTGCCAGCAGACAACCGGGACTAGACACAGATACGCAGTATTTT
TRBD1 | NA | TRBJ1-5 | TRBV4-1 | CASSQAYGTGNQPQHF | TGCGCCAGCAGCCAAGCGTACGGGACAGGCAATCAGCCCCAGCATTTT
NA | NA | TRBJ2-7 | TRBV6-1 | CASSEGVTGTYEQYF | TGTGCCAGCAGTGAAGGGGTGACAGGAACCTACGAGCAGTACTTC
TRBD2 | NA | TRBJ2-2 | TRBV5-4 | CASSFTSGYTGELFF | TGTGCCAGCAGCTTTACTAGCGGGTACACCGGGGAGCTGTTTTTT
NA | NA | TRBJ2-1 | TRBV27 | CASSLQPSSYNEQFF | TGTGCCAGCAGTTTACAGCCTAGCTCCTACAATGAGCAGTTCTTC
NA | NA | TRBJ2-3 | TRBV6-1 | CASSGVAPEDTQYF | TGTGCCAGCAGTGGGGTAGCCCCCGAAGATACGCAGTATTTT
NA | NA | TRBJ2-7 | TRBV20-1 | CSARTAREQYF | TGCAGTGCGAGGACAGCCCGCGAGCAGTACTTC
TRBD1 | NA | TRBJ2-7 | TRBV9 | CASSVRDRAEQYF | TGTGCCAGCAGCGTGCGAGACAGGGCCGAGCAGTACTTC
NA | few | TRBJ1-1 | TRBV29-1 | CSVTRGNTEAFF | TGCAGCGTCACGCGGGGGAACACTGAAGCTTTCTTT